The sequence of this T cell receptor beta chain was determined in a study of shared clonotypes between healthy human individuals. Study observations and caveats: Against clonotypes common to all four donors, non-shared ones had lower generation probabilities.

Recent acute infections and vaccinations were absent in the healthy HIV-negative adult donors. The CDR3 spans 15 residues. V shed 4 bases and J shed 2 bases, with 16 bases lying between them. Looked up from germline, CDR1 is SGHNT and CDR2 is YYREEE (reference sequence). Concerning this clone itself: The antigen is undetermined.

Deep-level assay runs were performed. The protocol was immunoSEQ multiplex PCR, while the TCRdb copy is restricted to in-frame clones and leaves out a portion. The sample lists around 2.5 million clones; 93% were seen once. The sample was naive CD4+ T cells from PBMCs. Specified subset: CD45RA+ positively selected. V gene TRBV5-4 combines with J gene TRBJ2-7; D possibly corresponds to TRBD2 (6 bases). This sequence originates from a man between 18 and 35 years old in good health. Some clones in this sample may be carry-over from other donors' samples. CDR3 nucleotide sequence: TGTGCCAGCAGCCCCGCGGCGGGGCCCGCCTACGAGCAGTACTTC. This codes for CASSPAAGPAYEQYF.